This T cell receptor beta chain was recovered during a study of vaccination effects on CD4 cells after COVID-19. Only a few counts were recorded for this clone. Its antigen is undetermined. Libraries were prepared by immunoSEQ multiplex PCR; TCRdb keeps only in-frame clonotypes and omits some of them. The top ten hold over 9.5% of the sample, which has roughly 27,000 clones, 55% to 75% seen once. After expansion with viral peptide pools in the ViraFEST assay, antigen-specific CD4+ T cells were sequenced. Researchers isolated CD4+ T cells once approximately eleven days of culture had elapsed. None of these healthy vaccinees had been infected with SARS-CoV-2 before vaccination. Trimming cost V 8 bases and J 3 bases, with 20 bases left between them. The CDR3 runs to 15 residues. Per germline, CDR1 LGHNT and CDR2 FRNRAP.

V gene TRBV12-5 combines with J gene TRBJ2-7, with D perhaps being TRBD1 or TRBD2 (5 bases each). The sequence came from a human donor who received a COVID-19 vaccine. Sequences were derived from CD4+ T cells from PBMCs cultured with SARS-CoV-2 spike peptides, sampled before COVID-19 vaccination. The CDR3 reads CASPGGRDRLYEQYF. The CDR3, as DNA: TGTGCTAGTCCCGGAGGACGGGACCGCCTCTACGAGCAGTACTTC.